The 2 T cell receptor beta chains below come from one sample, sequenced in a study of blood T cell repertoires in COVID-19. Produced via immunoSEQ multiplex PCR; TCRdb's table is partial and in-frame only. The sample lists hundreds of thousands of clones; approximately 86% were seen once. The source material was peripheral blood. Every receptor here comes from a woman aged 45-60 years with active or convalescent COVID-19.

The chain joins TRBV4-1 to TRBJ2-7, with D tentatively TRBD2 (6 bases). The CDR3 is made up of 16 amino acids. Per germline, CDR1 MGHRA and CDR2 YSYEKL. Trimming pared 1 base from V and 2 bases from J, leaving 15 bases between. This CDR3 reads CASSQAMRGKPYEQYF. In DNA form, the CDR3 reads TGCGCCAGCAGCCAAGCAATGCGGGGCAAGCCCTACGAGCAGTACTTC.

The chain links TRBV7-9 to TRBJ1-2, with D unclear. V lost 4 bases to trimming and J lost 5 bases, with 11 bases between them. There are 13 residues in the CDR3. Germline V gives CDR1 SEHNR, CDR2 FQNEAQ (reference sequence). Here the CDR3 DNA reads TGTGCCAGCAGCTACGGTGGGAGTTATGGCTACACCTTC. It yields the protein CASSYGGSYGYTF.